The T cell receptor (delta chain) under discussion was sequenced for a study of gamma-delta chains in newborns, infants, children. Study-level information: Microbial exposure reportedly drives polyclonal innate γδ T cell expansion after birth.

With CATT, TCRdb re-called clones from the reads. The top ten hold 13% to 15% of the sample, which has thousands of delta-chain clones, 0.35% to 0.5% seen once. The CDR3 totals 19 residues. CDR1 is GEAIGNYY, CDR2 EKD, per germline. With regard to this clone: This likely traces to a read error, being one base from a far larger clone. Other nucleotide sequences in the sample specify the same CDR3.

The sequence came from a child who was a newborn, infant or young child, either healthy, febrile or measles-vaccinated (not recorded which). Material for sequencing was blood. The chain employs TRDV2 and TRDJ3; 9 nucleotides align to TRDD3. CDR3 sequence: CACDTAGGFGSWDTRQMFF. As DNA, the CDR3 is TGTGCCTGTGACACCGCTGGGGGATTTGGCTCCTGGGACACCCGGCAGATGTTTTTC.